What follows is one TCR beta chain and its context. The table came from immunoSEQ multiplex PCR; TCRdb's copy has only in-frame clones and leaves some out. The sample carries about 75,000 clones, about 90% recorded once. The record originates from a study of T cell changes during pregnancy in multiple sclerosis. CDR3 size: 16 residues. Germline assignment: CDR1 SNHLY and CDR2 FYNNEI. J gave up 4 bases and V 4 bases, and 11 bases lay outside the gene matches. The sample here was peripheral blood, taken in the first trimester of pregnancy. This chain uses TRBV2 with TRBJ2-3; TRBD2 matches 7 bases. This TCR was recovered from a female donor in good health, enrolled as a control in a pregnancy study. The DNA of the CDR3 is TGTGCCAGCAGTGGTGTGGGAGGGAGAATCTCAGATACGCAGTATTTT. Residues: CASSGVGGRISDTQYF.